This T cell receptor beta chain is from a study of cytomegalovirus exposure and HLA in healthy donors. Study results and caveats: CMV serostatus alone was available as immune exposure information.

The CDR3 runs to 15 residues. Germline assignment: CDR1 SGHVS and CDR2 FQNEAQ. V shed 6 bases and J 3 bases; nucleotides not matched to a gene: 7. As concerns this clone: Antigen: not known.

The PCR employed 60 Vbeta primers together with 13 Jbeta primers. Clones were sequenced by immunoSEQ multiplex PCR, and TCRdb holds only the in-frame ones, with some missing. This sample has about 140,000 clones; 85% to 90% occur once, and the top ten carry around 5.2%. The chain couples TRBV7-8 to TRBJ2-1, with 8 bases fitting TRBD2. The sequence derives from a woman in her twenties or thirties in good health and CMV-seronegative. Input material: PBMCs. The CDR3 here is CASSSGTSHYNEQFF. The CDR3 nucleotides are TGTGCCAGCAGTTCCGGGACTAGTCACTACAATGAGCAGTTCTTC.